Listed below are T cell receptor beta chains from one sample, sequenced in a study of T cells after posttransplantation cyclophosphamide. Assay: immunoSEQ multiplex PCR; the TCRdb copy retains only in-frame clones and omits some. The repertoire has around 3,400 clones, around 95% of them found once; the top ten carry roughly 1%. Sequenced input: naive CD8+ T cells sorted from PBMCs. These receptors all come from a woman in her forties or fifties in good health and a related stem cell transplant donor. Each CDR3 is given with its conserved first and last residue. D genes are given only for firm matches. The listing skips clone size in some rows; elsewhere it reads once, few, many or a size class.

J gene | V gene | D gene | clone size | CDR3 DNA | CDR3 protein
TRBJ1-3 | TRBV27 | TRBD1 | - | TGTGCCAGCAGTTTATCGACAGGGGCTGATGGAAACACCATATATTTT | CASSLSTGADGNTIYF
TRBJ2-7 | TRBV27 | - | - | TGTGCCAGCATCAAAGATGGTAGATCCTACGAGCAGTACTTC | CASIKDGRSYEQYF
TRBJ2-1 | TRBV9 | - | - | TGTGCCAGCAGCGGACCCGGAGGGGGGGCCTCCTACAATGAGCAGTTCTTC | CASSGPGGGASYNEQFF
TRBJ2-7 | TRBV11-2 | TRBD2 | - | TGTGCCAGCAGCTTAGGGACTAGTCTCGACGAGCAGTACTTC | CASSLGTSLDEQYF
TRBJ2-5 | TRBV7-9 | - | - | TGTGCCAGCAGCTTAGCTGGAGGGGAGGAGACCCAGTACTTC | CASSLAGGEETQYF
TRBJ1-2 | TRBV5-4 | - | once | TGTGCCAGCAGCTGGAGGGCAGGCGATGGCTACACCTTC | CASSWRAGDGYTF
TRBJ2-7 | TRBV27 | - | - | TGTGCCAGCAGTTTTGGGCAGTTCTACGAGCAGTACTTC | CASSFGQFYEQYF
TRBJ2-2 | TRBV27 | TRBD1 | - | TGTGCCAGCAGTTTACAGGGGGCGAACACCGGGGAGCTGTTTTTT | CASSLQGANTGELFF
TRBJ2-7 | TRBV9 | - | - | TGTGCCAGCAGCGTAGAGCTCAACTACGAGCAGTACTTC | CASSVELNYEQYF
TRBJ2-2 | TRBV7-8 | - | once | TGTGCCAGCAGCTTAGAGCAGGGTCCGGCCACCGGGGAGCTGTTTTTT | CASSLEQGPATGELFF
TRBJ2-7 | TRBV27 | TRBD2 | - | TGTGCCAGCAGTTTATCGGAGACTAGCGGAGGCACCTACGAGCAGTACTTC | CASSLSETSGGTYEQYF
TRBJ2-1 | TRBV4-2 | - | - | TGTGCCAGCAGCCTTCCGCCCATAGCCCTTGGTAGCGGAGGGTCCTACAATGAGCAGTTCTTC | CASSLPPIALGSGGSYNEQFF
TRBJ2-1 | TRBV9 | TRBD1 | - | TGTGCCAGCAGCGTAGACAGGGGATATGAGCAGTTCTTC | CASSVDRGYEQFF
TRBJ1-1 | TRBV19 | TRBD1 | - | TGTGCCAGTAGTATAGATGTCAACAGGGGGGTGAACACTGAAGCTTTCTTT | CASSIDVNRGVNTEAFF
TRBJ2-7 | TRBV27 | - | - | TGTGCCAGCACCCAGGCTAACGAGCAGTACTTC | CASTQANEQYF
TRBJ1-5 | TRBV27 | - | once | TGTGCCAGCAGCCTAGGCAATCAGCCCCAGCATTTT | CASSLGNQPQHF
TRBJ1-2 | TRBV13 | TRBD1 | - | TGTGCCAGCAGCTTAGGACAGGGGGGAGGAGGCTACACCTTC | CASSLGQGGGGYTF
TRBJ2-1 | TRBV27 | TRBD1 | - | TGTGCCAGCAACTACCCGGGACAGGGAGGCTACAATGAGCAGTTCTTC | CASNYPGQGGYNEQFF
TRBJ2-3 | TRBV19 | - | - | TGTGCCAGTAGTAAGACTGACTCCACAGATACGCAGTATTTT | CASSKTDSTDTQYF
TRBJ1-1 | TRBV7-6 | - | - | TGTGCCAGCAGCTTGGGGTCCGGGGTGACTGAAGCTTTCTTT | CASSLGSGVTEAFF
TRBJ1-2 | TRBV21-1 | - | - | TGTGCCAGCAGCAAATCCCCGTCCCCAAAGGGGGGGGTCACGCCTAACTATGGCTACACCTTC | CASSKSPSPKGGVTPNYGYTF
TRBJ1-2 | TRBV27 | - | once | TGTGCCAGCAGTCCCTTGGACAGTTTATACTCAGACTACACCTTC | CASSPLDSLYSDYTF